These 26 T cell receptor beta chains were sequenced from one sample in a study of cytomegalovirus exposure and HLA in healthy donors. The PCR used 60 Vbeta and 13 Jbeta primers. TCRdb's copy holds only in-frame clones and misses some; the assay was immunoSEQ multiplex PCR. This sample has about 130,000 clones, with roughly 82% found just once. Sequenced material: PBMCs. These receptors came from a boy aged 10-17 years in good health and CMV-seronegative.

The CDR3 is CASSRLAGAPYNEQFF. For the CDR3, the DNA is TGTGCCAGCAGTCGACTAGCGGGAGCTCCCTACAATGAGCAGTTCTTC. The V and J genes are TRBV27 and TRBJ2-1, with 12 bases matching TRBD2. In germline, CDR1 is MNHEY, CDR2 SMNVEV (reference sequence). This CDR3 region has 16 residues. V trimming: 5 bases; J trimming: 2 bases; junction bases outside the gene matches: 4.

V and J are TRBV9 and TRBJ2-1; 7 bases fit TRBD2. Germline CDR1 SGDLS, CDR2 YYNGEE. V shed 4 bases, J shed 7 bases, and the junction held 8 bases outside the gene matches. The CDR3 covers 14 residues. CDR3 bases: TGTGCCAGCAGCCCCCCGGGGGGTCGGAATGAGCAGTTCTTC. As protein: CASSPPGGRNEQFF. The entire variable domain, with the rest obtained from reference TRBV9 and TRBJ2-1, is as follows: DSGVTQTPKHLITATGQRVTLRCSPRSGDLSVYWYQQSLDQGLQFLIQYYNGEERAKGNILERFSAQQFPDLHSELNLSSLELGDSALYFCASSPPGGRNEQFFGPGTRLTVL.

This chain links TRBV30 with TRBJ2-1, with 13 bases fitting TRBD2. This CDR3 spans 15 amino acids. Per germline, CDR1 GTSNPN and CDR2 SVGIG (reference sequence). J lost 9 bases, V lost 0 bases, and 5 bases had no gene match. The CDR3 bases are TGTGCCTGGAGTGTCCGGACTAGCGGGAGCACTGAGCAGTTCTTC. It is translated as CAWSVRTSGSTEQFF.

This clone came up a few times. This sample also contains other DNA sequences that code for the same CDR3. V is TRBV2 and J is TRBJ2-3, with TRBD1 identical over 11 bases. The CDR3 is 15 residues long. Trimming took 3 bases from V and 4 from J; bases not matched to a gene: 3. CDR1 is SNHLY, CDR2 FYNNEI, per germline. CDR3 amino acids: CASSEGQGGPDTQYF. Written as DNA, the CDR3 is TGTGCCAGCAGTGAGGGACAGGGGGGACCAGATACGCAGTATTTT.

This chain uses TRBV7-9 with TRBJ2-5; D is ambiguous. This CDR3 contains 15 residues. V shed 1 base and J shed 1 base, with 10 bases lying between them. The V gene's germline CDR1 is SEHNR and CDR2 FQNEAQ (reference sequence). CDR3 bases: TGTGCCAGCAGCTTAGGAAGGTTAGCCCAAGAGACCCAGTACTTC. It is translated as CASSLGRLAQETQYF.

V usage is TRBV7-8 and J usage is TRBJ2-3, with D uncertain. CDR1 is SGHVS and CDR2 is FQNEAQ in the germline V gene. Trimming took off 7 bases at V and 0 bases at J, with 5 bases between the two ends. The CDR3 loop spans 12 amino acids. This CDR3 is CASTHSTDTQYF. CDR3 DNA sequence: TGTGCCAGCACACATAGCACAGATACGCAGTATTTT. The full variable domain, its missing parts supplied by reference TRBV7-8 and TRBJ2-3, is GAGVSQSPRYKVAKRGQDVALRCDPISGHVSLFWYQQALGQGPEFLTYFQNEAQLDKSGLPSDRFFAERPEGSVSTLKIQRTQQEDSAVYLCASTHSTDTQYFGPGTRLTVL.

To note about this clone: The sample contains more than one DNA sequence encoding this CDR3. The chain employs TRBV20-1 and TRBJ2-1, with TRBD2 as a possible D gene (6 bases). This CDR3 contains 11 residues. Germline V lookup: CDR1 DFQATT, CDR2 SNEGSKA (reference sequence). Trimming shortened V by 4 bases and J by 7 bases, and 8 bases separated the two germline ends. Here the CDR3 DNA reads TGCAGTGCTACCCGGGGGAATGAGCAGTTCTTC. Translated, it gives CSATRGNEQFF.

Here the CDR3 DNA reads TGTGCCAGCAGTTCCCCGGGCGGGCCTCTCGAAGAGACCCAGTACTTC. This gives the protein CASSSPGGPLEETQYF. The chain employs TRBV5-4 and TRBJ2-5, with a tentative D call TRBD2 (5 bases). Trimming stripped 5 bases from V and 3 bases from J, with 20 bases between. The CDR3 covers 16 residues. Germline V gene sequence: CDR1 SGHNT, CDR2 YYREEE (reference sequence).

Here the CDR3 DNA reads TGTGCCAGCAGCCCGGGAGCGGAAGAGACCCAGTACTTC. Amino acid sequence: CASSPGAEETQYF. The J gene is TRBJ2-5, the V gene TRBV7-9; maybe TRBD2 (6 bases). The CDR3 totals 13 residues. CDR1 is SEHNR, CDR2 FQNEAQ, per germline (reference sequence). V lost 5 bases, J lost 3 bases, and 10 bases lay in between.

The V call is TRBV5-1, the J call TRBJ1-1; D perhaps matches TRBD1 (6 bases). Trimming cost V 4 bases and J 1 base, with 8 bases left between them. Per the germline V gene, CDR1 is SGHRS and CDR2 is YFSETQ. The CDR3 spans 13 residues. As DNA, the CDR3 is TGCGCCAGCAGCCTGACAGGGAACACTGAAGCTTTCTTT. It encodes CASSLTGNTEAFF.

CDR3 in amino acids: CASSQGGSDEKLFF. The CDR3 DNA follows: TGTGCCAGCAGCCAAGGGGGCTCAGATGAAAAACTGTTTTTT. The J gene is TRBJ1-4, the V gene TRBV5-4, with 7 bases matching TRBD1. The germline V gene encodes CDR1 SGHNT and CDR2 YYREEE (reference sequence). The junction had 6 bases not matched to a gene; V was cut back by 4 bases and J by 6 bases. CDR3 size: 14 residues.

V gene TRBV9 combines with J gene TRBJ2-1, with D possibly matching TRBD2 (5 bases). Trimming removed 2 bases from V and 5 bases from J, with 11 bases in between. The V gene's germline CDR1 is SGDLS and CDR2 YYNGEE. This CDR3 has 14 residues. The CDR3 DNA reads TGTGCCAGCAGCGTGCATCACGGGGACAATGAGCAGTTCTTC. Protein sequence: CASSVHHGDNEQFF.

V is TRBV13 and J is TRBJ1-1, with D uncertain. Per the germline V gene, CDR1 is PRHDT and CDR2 is FYEKMQ (reference sequence). Trimming pared 1 base from V and 13 bases from J, leaving 10 bases between. This CDR3 contains 11 residues. The CDR3 DNA reads TGTGCCAGCAGCTTAGCCCGACAAGTTTTCTTT. Translated, it gives CASSLARQVFF.

The rearrangement links TRBV29-1 to TRBJ1-1; 10 bases align to TRBD1. The CDR3 totals 13 residues. Germline assignment: CDR1 SQVTM and CDR2 ANQGSEA. With 6 bases clipped from V and 5 bases from J, the junction kept 6 bases outside the gene matches. CDR3 in amino acids: CSVTGTGETEAFF. CDR3 DNA: TGCAGCGTGACCGGGACAGGGGAAACTGAAGCTTTCTTT.

This chain links TRBV9 with TRBJ2-1; possibly TRBD1 for D (5 bases). Trimming left V 1 base short and J 8 bases short, with 13 bases between. Germline loops: CDR1 SGDLS, CDR2 YYNGEE. The CDR3 extends over 14 amino acids. The CDR3 DNA follows: TGTGCCAGCAGCGTATCTTGGGGCCCGGATGAGCAGTTCTTC. Protein sequence: CASSVSWGPDEQFF.

The chain links TRBV15 to TRBJ2-5, with D perhaps matching TRBD2 (5 bases). CDR1 is LNHNV and CDR2 is YYDKDF in the germline V gene (reference sequence). The CDR3 has 15 residues. Trimming removed 5 bases from V and 0 bases from J, with 13 bases in between. The CDR3 reads CATSSDWSYQETQYF. Written as DNA, the CDR3 is TGTGCCACCAGCTCGGACTGGTCGTACCAAGAGACCCAGTACTTC.

The V and J genes are TRBV19 and TRBJ1-3; 7 bases match TRBD1. The CDR3 is 16 residues long. In germline, CDR1 is LNHDA, CDR2 SQIVND (reference sequence). V dropped 5 bases and J dropped 1; count of bases not matched to a gene: 8. In DNA form, the CDR3 reads TGTGCCAGTAGTCCAAGACAGGGAAGATCTGGAAACACCATATATTTT. It yields the protein CASSPRQGRSGNTIYF. The entire variable domain, with the rest obtained from reference TRBV19 and TRBJ1-3, is as follows: DGGITQSPKYLFRKEGQNVTLSCEQNLNHDAMYWYRQDPGQGLRLIYYSQIVNDFQKGDIAEGYSVSREKKESFPLTVTSAQKNPTAFYLCASSPRQGRSGNTIYFGEGSWLTVV.

CDR3 loop: CASSLTSGISEQFF. Here the CDR3 DNA reads TGTGCCAGCAGCTTAACTAGCGGGATAAGTGAGCAGTTCTTC. The chain employs TRBV7-9 and TRBJ2-1; 10 bases agree with TRBD2. In germline, CDR1 is SEHNR, CDR2 FQNEAQ (reference sequence). The CDR3 runs to 14 residues. Trimming cost V 2 bases and J 9 bases; bases outside gene matches: 4.

The chain combines TRBV30 with TRBJ1-6; 7 bases fit TRBD1. The CDR3 extends over 13 amino acids. The germline V gene encodes CDR1 GTSNPN and CDR2 SVGIG (reference sequence). After removal of 2 bases from V and 7 bases from J, the junction contained 2 bases not matched to a gene. The CDR3 is CAWSTGVNSPLHF. CDR3 in DNA: TGTGCCTGGAGTACAGGGGTGAATTCACCCCTCCACTTT.

J is TRBJ2-7 and V is TRBV2; D ambiguous. The CDR3 sequence is 12 residues long. Germline loops: CDR1 SNHLY, CDR2 FYNNEI. V lost 7 bases and J lost 1, with 8 bases in between. The CDR3 is CASKSDSYEQYF. The CDR3 DNA sequence: TGTGCCAGCAAAAGCGATTCCTACGAGCAGTACTTC.

The rearrangement links TRBV6-1 to TRBJ2-2, with a weak D call TRBD1 (6 bases). The CDR3 sequence is 17 residues long. Trimming pared 3 bases from V and 0 bases from J, leaving 14 bases between. CDR1 is MNHNS, CDR2 SASEGT, per germline. The CDR3 coding sequence is TGTGCCAGCAGTGAGGGTTTGGGACATTCGAACACCGGGGAGCTGTTTTTT. This translates into CASSEGLGHSNTGELFF.

The chain carries TRBV5-1 and TRBJ1-2; D possibly corresponds to TRBD1 (6 bases). CDR1 is SGHRS, CDR2 YFSETQ, per germline. CDR3 length: 15 amino acids. Trimming took 4 bases from V and 1 from J, leaving 14 bases between them. The CDR3 loop is CASSPGQNINYGYTF. CDR3 DNA sequence: TGCGCCAGCAGCCCCGGACAGAATATTAACTATGGCTACACCTTC. The variable domain in full, completed from reference TRBV5-1 and TRBJ1-2, reads KAGVTQTPRYLIKTRGQQVTLSCSPISGHRSVSWYQQTPGQGLQFLFEYFSETQRNKGNFPGRFSGRQFSNSRSEMNVSTLELGDSALYLCASSPGQNINYGYTFGSGTRLTVV.

The rearrangement joins TRBV30 to TRBJ2-7; 9 positions agree with TRBD2. The CDR3 is 16 residues long. With 7 bases clipped from V and 3 bases from J, the junction kept 16 bases outside the gene matches. The germline gives CDR1 GTSNPN, CDR2 SVGIG (reference sequence). CDR3 sequence reads: CAFKSPGGGRVYEQYF. The CDR3 DNA reads as TGTGCCTTCAAATCCCCGGGAGGCGGGAGGGTCTACGAGCAGTACTTC. Full variable domain (missing parts from reference TRBV30 and TRBJ2-7): SQTIHQWPATLVQPVGSPLSLECTVEGTSNPNLYWYRQAAGRGLQLLFYSVGIGQISSEVPQNLSASRPQDRQFILSSKKLLLSDSGFYLCAFKSPGGGRVYEQYFGPGTRLTVT.

The chain has TRBV4-1 and TRBJ2-1; 12 positions match TRBD2. The length of the CDR3 is 18 residues. Germline V lookup: CDR1 MGHRA, CDR2 YSYEKL. Losses at the gene ends were 0 bases for V and 6 bases for J; bases not matched to a gene: 9. The CDR3 region is CASSQDLRGLAGFNEQFF. In nucleotides, the CDR3 is TGCGCCAGCAGCCAAGATTTAAGGGGACTAGCGGGCTTCAATGAGCAGTTCTTC.

This chain connects TRBV9 to TRBJ2-3, with TRBD2 as a possible D gene (6 bases). This CDR3 is 15 amino acids long. The ends were cut back, 4 bases at V and 0 bases at J, with 12 bases in the middle. Germline V gives CDR1 SGDLS, CDR2 YYNGEE. The CDR3 region is CASSSGTSSTDTQYF. CDR3 in DNA: TGTGCCAGCAGCTCCGGGACTTCCAGCACAGATACGCAGTATTTT.

V is TRBV27 and J is TRBJ2-5; possibly TRBD1 for D (6 bases). The germline V gene has CDR1 MNHEY and CDR2 SMNVEV (reference sequence). V gave up 4 bases and J gave up 0 bases, with 15 bases separating them. CDR3 length equals 16 residues. CDR3: CASSSQGWVDQETQYF. The CDR3 DNA reads as TGTGCCAGCAGTTCACAGGGTTGGGTGGACCAAGAGACCCAGTACTTC.